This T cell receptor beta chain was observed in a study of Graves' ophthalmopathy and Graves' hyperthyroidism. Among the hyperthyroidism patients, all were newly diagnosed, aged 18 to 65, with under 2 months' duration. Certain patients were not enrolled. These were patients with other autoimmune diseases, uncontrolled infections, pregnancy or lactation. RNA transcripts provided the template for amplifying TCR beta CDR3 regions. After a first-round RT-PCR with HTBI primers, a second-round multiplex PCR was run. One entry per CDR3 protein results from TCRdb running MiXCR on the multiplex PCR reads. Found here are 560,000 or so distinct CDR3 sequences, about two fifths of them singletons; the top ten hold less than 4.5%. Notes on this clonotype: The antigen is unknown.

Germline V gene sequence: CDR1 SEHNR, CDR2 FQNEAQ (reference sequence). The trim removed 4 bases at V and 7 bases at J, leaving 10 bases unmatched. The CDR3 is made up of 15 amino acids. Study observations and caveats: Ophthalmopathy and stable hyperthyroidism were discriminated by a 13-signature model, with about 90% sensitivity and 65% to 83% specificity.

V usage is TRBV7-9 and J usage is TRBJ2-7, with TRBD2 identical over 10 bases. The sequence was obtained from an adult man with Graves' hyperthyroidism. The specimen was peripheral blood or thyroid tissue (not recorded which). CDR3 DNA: TGTGCCAGCAGCTCCGCTCGACTAGCGGGCAATGAGCAGTACTTC. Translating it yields CASSSARLAGNEQYF.